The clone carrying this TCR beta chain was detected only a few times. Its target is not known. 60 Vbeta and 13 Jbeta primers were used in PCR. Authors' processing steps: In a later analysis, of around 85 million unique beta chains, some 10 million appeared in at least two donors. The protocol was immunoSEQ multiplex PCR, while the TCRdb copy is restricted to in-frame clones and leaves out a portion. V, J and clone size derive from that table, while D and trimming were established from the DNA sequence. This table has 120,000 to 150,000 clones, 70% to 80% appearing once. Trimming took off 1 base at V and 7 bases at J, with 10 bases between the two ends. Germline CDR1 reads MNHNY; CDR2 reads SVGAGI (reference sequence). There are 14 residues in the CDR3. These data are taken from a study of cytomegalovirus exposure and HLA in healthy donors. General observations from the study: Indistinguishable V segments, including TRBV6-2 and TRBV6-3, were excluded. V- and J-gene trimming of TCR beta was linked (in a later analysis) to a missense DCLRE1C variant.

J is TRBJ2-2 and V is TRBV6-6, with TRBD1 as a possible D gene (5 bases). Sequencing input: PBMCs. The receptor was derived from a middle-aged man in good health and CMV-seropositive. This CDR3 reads CASSYFDRGGELFF. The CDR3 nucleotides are TGTGCCAGCAGTTACTTCGATAGGGGCGGGGAGCTGTTTTTT.